In this sample, the clone carrying this T cell receptor (beta chain) turned up many times. What it binds is not known. The junction departs from the called germline gene at one end, perhaps through a read error. This sample is part of a study of regulatory T cells in long-lasting Graves disease. Across the study: Graves' patients who were just diagnosed had used antithyroid drugs for under 3 months.

Arm-PCR of CDR3 regions and iRepertoire HTBI primers were used to build TCR beta libraries. MiXCR, applied by TCRdb to the multiplex PCR reads, yields one record per CDR3 protein. The sample records under 450,000 distinct CDR3 sequences, around 11% being singletons. Study-level findings and limits: Repertoires from persistent disease leaned toward TRBV28, TRBJ1-2 and TRBJ2-5.

The germline V gene encodes CDR1 SGHTA and CDR2 FQGNSA. The CDR3 sequence is 13 residues long. The time point: newly diagnosed GD, antithyroid drugs for less than 3 months. PBMC-extracted RNA yielded the TCR library. EDTA tubes received approximately 9 milliliters of drawn peripheral blood. The same sample was also used in a study of T cells in Graves' hyperthyroidism and ophthalmopathy. That report adds: The study excluded patients with uncontrolled infection, other autoimmune disease, pregnancy or lactation.

This TCR derives from a woman aged 18 to 35 with Graves disease. V gene TRBV7-2 combines with J gene TRBJ2-1; D may match TRBD1 or TRBD2 (6 bases each). The sequences come from peripheral blood mononuclear cells (PBMCs), collected at new diagnosis, from a patient treated with antithyroid drugs. The CDR3 DNA sequence: TGTGCCAGCAGTTTAGGGGGGCCGAATGAGCAGTTCTTC. It yields the protein CASSLGGPNEQFF.